Sequencing of this T cell receptor beta chain was carried out in a study of blood T cell repertoires in COVID-19. About the study: Collection of acute and convalescent COVID-19 samples took place in the United States, Italy and Spain. PBMCs, B-cell-depleted T cells, or T cells were the source of the cDNA or gDNA that made up the material.

The CDR3 length is 18 residues. CDR1 and CDR2 (germline): LGHDT, YNNKEL (reference sequence). Trimming took 5 bases from V and 5 from J; bases not matched to a gene: 10. Authors' processing steps: Using reference gene primer amplification, nucleated cell counts were estimated. Measured with immunoSEQ multiplex PCR; TCRdb has only the in-frame clones, and not every one. For V, J and clone size, that table is used; D and trimming come from the DNA. The repertoire holds fewer than 250,000 clones, with 80% to 90% as singletons. The source is a woman aged 70-85 years with acute or convalescent COVID-19. The specimen sequenced was peripheral blood. The rearrangement joins TRBV3-1 (or the pseudogene TRBV3-2) to TRBJ2-2; 14 bases are a match to TRBD2. The CDR3 reads CASSSGTSGGIGTGELFF. In DNA, the CDR3 is TGTGCCAGCAGCTCCGGGACTAGCGGGGGAATAGGGACCGGGGAGCTGTTTTTT.